This record concerns one T cell receptor (beta chain) sequence. The authors reverse transcribed all of the isolated RNA, so sequencing captured expressed TCRB transcripts. The data were produced by immunoSEQ multiplex PCR, yet TCRdb's version contains in-frame clones alone and is incomplete. This table holds hundreds of thousands of clones, roughly 15% found once. This sample is drawn from a study of beta chain features in type 1 diabetes. Germline V gives CDR1 SQVTM, CDR2 ANQGSEA. J lost 0 bases, V lost 7 bases, and 13 bases had no gene match. This CDR3 comprises 16 residues. V gene TRBV29-1 combines with J gene TRBJ2-3, with 7 bases aligning to TRBD1. This receptor was identified in a young man in good health. The sequencing input was naive CD4+ T cells from blood. The CDR3 coding sequence is TGCAGCGGGTCCAGAAGGGACAGACCTAGCACAGATACGCAGTATTTT. Amino acid sequence: CSGSRRDRPSTDTQYF.